This T cell receptor beta chain originates from a study of cytomegalovirus exposure and HLA in healthy donors. Germline V gives CDR1 MGHRA, CDR2 YSYEKL. With V trimmed by 0 bases and J by 0 bases, 5 bases remained unmatched. The CDR3 runs 19 residues. The donors formed part of the roughly 110-subject validation cohort, distinct from the roughly 670-subject first cohort. Measured with immunoSEQ multiplex PCR; TCRdb has only the in-frame clones, and not every one. This table holds 78,000 or so clones, 96% found once. The V call is TRBV4-1, the J call TRBJ2-6; 10 bases align to TRBD1. The specimen was PBMCs. This receptor was identified in a man younger than 35 in good health and CMV-seropositive. In nucleotides, the CDR3 is TGCGCCAGCAGCCAAGAGGGGACAGGGGTCTACTCTGGGGCCAACGTCCTGACTTTC. It translates to CASSQEGTGVYSGANVLTF.